At least ten counts were recorded for the clone carrying this T cell receptor (beta chain). Its specificity is not known. Looked up from germline, CDR1 is DFQATT and CDR2 is SNEGSKA (reference sequence). The CDR3 loop spans 12 amino acids. The junction had 3 bases not matched to a gene; V was cut back by 3 bases and J by 4 bases. The sample originates from a study of T cell repertoires in cytomegalovirus infection. Study-level findings and limits: Cumulative public TCR beta family frequency identified carriers of CMV plus the relevant HLA. Dominating the ex vivo response were HLA-C-restricted CMV-specific TCR beta clonotypes.

TCRdb recomputed calls from the reads with MiXCR, one row per CDR3 protein. In the table there are a few hundred thousand distinct CDR3 sequences, about 13% of which are singletons. This chain joins TRBV20-1 and TRBJ2-7; 7 nucleotides agree with TRBD2. The receptor was derived from a human donor in good health (CMV status not recorded). Some clones in this sample may be carry-over from other donors' samples. The sequenced sample consisted of PBMCs. DNA for the CDR3: TGCAGTGCTAGCGGGGGGACGTACGAGCAGTACTTC. It codes for CSASGGTYEQYF.